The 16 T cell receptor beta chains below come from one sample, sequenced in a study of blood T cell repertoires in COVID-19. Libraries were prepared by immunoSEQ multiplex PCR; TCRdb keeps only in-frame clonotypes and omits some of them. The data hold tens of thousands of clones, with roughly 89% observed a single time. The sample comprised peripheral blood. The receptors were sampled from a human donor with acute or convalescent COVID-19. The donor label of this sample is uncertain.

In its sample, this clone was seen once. For the CDR3, the DNA is TGTGCCATTACGAATTCAAATGCGGGACAGGGGTACAATGAGCAGTTCTTC. Encoded protein: CAITNSNAGQGYNEQFF. The chain employs TRBV28 and TRBJ2-1, with 10 bases lining up with TRBD1. V lost 10 bases and J lost 4; bases outside the gene matches: 16. CDR3 length equals 17 residues. Per germline, CDR1 MDHEN and CDR2 SYDVKM.

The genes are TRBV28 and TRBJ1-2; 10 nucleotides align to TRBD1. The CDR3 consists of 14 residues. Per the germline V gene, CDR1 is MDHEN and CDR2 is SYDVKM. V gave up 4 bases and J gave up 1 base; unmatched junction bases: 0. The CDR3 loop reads CASSWDRGNYGYTF. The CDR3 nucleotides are TGTGCCAGCAGTTGGGACAGGGGTAACTATGGCTACACCTTC.

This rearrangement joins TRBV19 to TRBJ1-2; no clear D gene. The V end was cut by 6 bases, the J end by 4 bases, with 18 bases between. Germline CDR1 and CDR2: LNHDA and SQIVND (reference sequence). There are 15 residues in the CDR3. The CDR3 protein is CASRAKEAGGYGYTF. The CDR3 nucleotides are TGTGCCAGTAGGGCAAAGGAGGCAGGCGGCTATGGCTACACCTTC.

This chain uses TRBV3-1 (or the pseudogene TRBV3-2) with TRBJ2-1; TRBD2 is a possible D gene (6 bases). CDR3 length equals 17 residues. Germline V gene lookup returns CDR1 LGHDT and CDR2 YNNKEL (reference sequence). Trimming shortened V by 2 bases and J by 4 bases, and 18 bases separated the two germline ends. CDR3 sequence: CASSQRVRTTSYNEQFF. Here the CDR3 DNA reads TGTGCCAGCAGCCAACGCGTCCGGACTACCTCGTACAATGAGCAGTTCTTC.

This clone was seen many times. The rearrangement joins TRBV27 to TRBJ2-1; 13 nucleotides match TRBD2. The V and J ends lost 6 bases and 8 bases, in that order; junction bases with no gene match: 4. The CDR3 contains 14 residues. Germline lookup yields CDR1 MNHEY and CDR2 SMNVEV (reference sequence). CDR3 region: CASRRTSGRDEQFF. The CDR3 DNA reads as TGTGCCAGCAGGAGAACTAGCGGGAGGGATGAGCAGTTCTTC.

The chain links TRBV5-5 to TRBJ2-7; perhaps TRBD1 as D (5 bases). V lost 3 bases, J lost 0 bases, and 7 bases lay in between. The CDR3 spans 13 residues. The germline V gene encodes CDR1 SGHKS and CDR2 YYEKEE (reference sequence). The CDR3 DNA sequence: TGTGCCAGCAGCTCCAGGGTCTCCTACGAGCAGTACTTC. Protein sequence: CASSSRVSYEQYF.

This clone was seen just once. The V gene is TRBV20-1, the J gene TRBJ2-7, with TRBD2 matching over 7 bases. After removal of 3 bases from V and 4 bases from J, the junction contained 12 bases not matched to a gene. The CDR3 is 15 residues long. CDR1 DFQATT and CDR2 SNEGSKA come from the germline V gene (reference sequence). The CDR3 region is CSASGGGGTAYEQYF. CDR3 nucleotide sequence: TGCAGTGCTAGTGGGGGGGGAGGGACTGCGTACGAGCAGTACTTC.

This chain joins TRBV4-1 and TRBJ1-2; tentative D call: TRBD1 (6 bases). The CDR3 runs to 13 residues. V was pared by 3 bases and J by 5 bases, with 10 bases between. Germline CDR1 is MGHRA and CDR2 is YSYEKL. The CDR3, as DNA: TGCGCCAGCAGCCAGGCGGGGGCTTATGGCTACACCTTC. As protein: CASSQAGAYGYTF.

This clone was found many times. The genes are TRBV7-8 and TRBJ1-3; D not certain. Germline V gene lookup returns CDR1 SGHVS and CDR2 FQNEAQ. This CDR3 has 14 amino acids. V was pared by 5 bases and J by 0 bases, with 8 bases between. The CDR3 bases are TGTGCCAGCAGCCTTCATTTCTCTGGAAACACCATATATTTT. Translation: CASSLHFSGNTIYF.

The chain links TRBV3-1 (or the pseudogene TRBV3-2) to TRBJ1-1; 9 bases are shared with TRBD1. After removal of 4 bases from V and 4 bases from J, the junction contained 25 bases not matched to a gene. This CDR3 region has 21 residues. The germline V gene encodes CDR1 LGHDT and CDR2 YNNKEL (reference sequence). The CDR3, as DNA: TGTGCCAGCAGCCCTAAGATTATCGACAGGACAGGGGACAAAACGGGCACTGAAGCTTTCTTT. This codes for CASSPKIIDRTGDKTGTEAFF.

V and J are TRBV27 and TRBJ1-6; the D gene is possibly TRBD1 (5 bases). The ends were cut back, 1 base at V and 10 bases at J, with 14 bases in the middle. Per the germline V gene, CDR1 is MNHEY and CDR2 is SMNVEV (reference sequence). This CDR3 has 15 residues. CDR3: CASSLFSRVASPLHF. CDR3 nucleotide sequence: TGTGCCAGCAGTTTATTTTCCAGGGTCGCCTCACCCCTCCACTTT.

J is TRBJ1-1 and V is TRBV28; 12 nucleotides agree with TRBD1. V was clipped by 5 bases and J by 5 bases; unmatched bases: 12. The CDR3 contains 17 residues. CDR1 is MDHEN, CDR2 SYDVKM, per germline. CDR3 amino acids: CASSPSGTGGLRTEAFF. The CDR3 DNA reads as TGTGCCAGCAGTCCTTCGGGGACAGGGGGCTTGAGAACTGAAGCTTTCTTT.

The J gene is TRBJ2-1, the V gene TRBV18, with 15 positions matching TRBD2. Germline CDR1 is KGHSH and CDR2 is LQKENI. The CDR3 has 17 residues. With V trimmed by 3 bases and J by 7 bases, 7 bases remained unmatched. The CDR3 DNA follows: TGTGCCAGCTCACCTCGGACTAGCGGGGGGGCCGGGAATGAGCAGTTCTTC. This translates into CASSPRTSGGAGNEQFF.

CDR3 DNA: TGTGCCACTGGGCAGGGCAATCAGCCCCAGCATTTT. Encoded protein: CATGQGNQPQHF. J is TRBJ1-5 and V is TRBV21-1; the D call TRBD1 from the table was never checked on the DNA. TRBV21-1 has pseudogene status. The CDR3 loop spans 12 amino acids.

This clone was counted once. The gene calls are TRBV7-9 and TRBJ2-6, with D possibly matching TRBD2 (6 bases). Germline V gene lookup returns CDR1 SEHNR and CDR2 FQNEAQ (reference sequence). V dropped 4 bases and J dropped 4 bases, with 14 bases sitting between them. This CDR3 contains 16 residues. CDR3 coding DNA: TGTGCCAGCAGCTCAACCGGGGGTACAGGGGCCAACGTCCTGACTTTC. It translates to CASSSTGGTGANVLTF.

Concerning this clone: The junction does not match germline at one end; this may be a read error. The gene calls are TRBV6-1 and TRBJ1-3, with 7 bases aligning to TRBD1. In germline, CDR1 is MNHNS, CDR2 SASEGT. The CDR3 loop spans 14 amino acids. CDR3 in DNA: TGTGCCAGCAGGGAAGACAGGGAAGGAAACACCATATATTTT. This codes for CASREDREGNTIYF.